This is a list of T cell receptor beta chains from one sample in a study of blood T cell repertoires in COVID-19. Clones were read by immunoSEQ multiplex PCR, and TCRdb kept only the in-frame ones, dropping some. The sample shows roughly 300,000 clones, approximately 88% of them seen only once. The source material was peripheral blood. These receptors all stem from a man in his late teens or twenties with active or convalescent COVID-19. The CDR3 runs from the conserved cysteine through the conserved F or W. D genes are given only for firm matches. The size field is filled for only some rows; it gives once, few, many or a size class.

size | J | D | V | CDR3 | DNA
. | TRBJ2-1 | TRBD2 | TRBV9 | CASSVDPSGGSNEQFF | TGTGCCAGCAGCGTAGACCCTAGCGGGGGGAGCAATGAGCAGTTCTTC
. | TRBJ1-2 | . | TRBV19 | CASSITGTGNYGYTF | TGTGCCAGTAGTATAACGGGTACAGGGAACTATGGCTACACCTTC
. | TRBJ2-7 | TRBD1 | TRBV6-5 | CASRTGTAYEQYF | TGTGCCAGCAGAACCGGGACAGCTTACGAGCAGTACTTC
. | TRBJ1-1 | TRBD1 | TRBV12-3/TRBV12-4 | CASSLRTGGRAFF | TGTGCCAGCAGTTTAAGGACAGGGGGGAGAGCTTTCTTT
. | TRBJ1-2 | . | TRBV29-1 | CSVEFPGNPVGYTF | TGCAGCGTAGAATTTCCGGGAAACCCAGTTGGCTACACCTTC
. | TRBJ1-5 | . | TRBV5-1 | CASSPGQIGQPQHF | TGCGCCAGCAGCCCAGGACAGATCGGTCAGCCCCAGCATTTT
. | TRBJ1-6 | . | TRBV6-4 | CASSDSPGVNSPLHF | TGTGCCAGCAGTGACTCACCCGGGGTGAATTCACCCCTCCACTTT
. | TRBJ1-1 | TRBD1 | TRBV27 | CASSPTGGGTEAFF | TGTGCCAGCAGTCCTACAGGGGGAGGCACTGAAGCTTTCTTT
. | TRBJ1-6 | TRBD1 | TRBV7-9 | CASRHRGWDSPLHF | TGTGCCAGCAGGCACAGGGGTTGGGATTCACCCCTCCACTTT
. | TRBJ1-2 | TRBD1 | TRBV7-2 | CASSLFRDRVNGYTF | TGTGCCAGCAGCTTGTTCCGGGACAGGGTTAACGGCTACACCTTC
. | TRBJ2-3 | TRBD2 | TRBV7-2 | CASRRSSGGGTDTQYF | TGTGCCAGCAGACGTTCGAGCGGGGGGGGCACAGATACGCAGTATTTT
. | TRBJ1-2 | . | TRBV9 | CASSVAAVIWTRANYGYTF | TGTGCCAGCAGCGTAGCTGCGGTGATCTGGACACGAGCTAACTATGGCTACACCTTC
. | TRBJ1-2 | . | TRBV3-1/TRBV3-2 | CASSQDLNYGYTF | TGTGCCAGCAGCCAAGACCTAAACTATGGCTACACCTTC
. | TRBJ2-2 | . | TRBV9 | CASSPGFRTTGELFF | TGTGCCAGCAGTCCAGGGTTTCGGACCACCGGGGAGCTGTTTTTT
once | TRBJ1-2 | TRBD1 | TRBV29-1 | CSVRGQGAKNYGYTF | TGCAGCGTCCGGGGGCAGGGGGCCAAGAACTATGGCTACACCTTC
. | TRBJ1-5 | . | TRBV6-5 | CASSPSDSNQPQHF | TGTGCCAGCAGCCCAAGCGATAGCAATCAGCCCCAGCATTTT
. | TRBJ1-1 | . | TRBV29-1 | CSVRGRDMNTEAFF | TGCAGCGTTCGAGGACGGGACATGAACACTGAAGCTTTCTTT
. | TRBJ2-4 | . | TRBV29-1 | CSVRASKNIQYF | TGCAGCGTCAGGGCGTCCAAAAACATTCAGTACTTC
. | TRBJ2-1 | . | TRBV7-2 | CASSLGPAESSYNEQFF | TGTGCCAGCAGTCTGGGGCCCGCGGAGAGCTCCTACAATGAGCAGTTCTTC
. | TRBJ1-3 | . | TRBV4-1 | CASSQLLRENTIYF | TGCGCCAGCAGCCAATTACTCAGGGAAAACACCATATATTTT